This TCR beta chain derives from a study of blood T cell repertoires in COVID-19. Study overall: The origin of the acute and convalescent COVID-19 samples was the United States, Italy and Spain.

Here immunoSEQ multiplex PCR was the method, and the copy in TCRdb shows in-frame clones only, minus some. This sample has about 180,000 clones, with about 81% found just once. V lost 8 bases and J lost 0, with 8 bases in between. Germline CDR1 is SNHLY and CDR2 is FYNNEI. The length of the CDR3 is 12 residues. Source material: peripheral blood. The origin of this receptor is a woman of 80 years or more with COVID-19, enrolled during active disease. The J gene is TRBJ2-7, the V gene TRBV2; D unclear. Here the CDR3 reads CASEAGSYEQYF. For the CDR3, the DNA is TGTGCCAGCGAGGCCGGCTCCTACGAGCAGTACTTC.